Listed below are T cell receptor beta chains from one sample, sequenced in a study of blood T cell repertoires in COVID-19. Profiled with immunoSEQ multiplex PCR; TCRdb holds only in-frame clones, not every one. The data contain around 300,000 clones, about nine tenths of them seen just once; the ten biggest clones take up 1.7%. The specimen was PBMCs or T cells enriched from blood (not recorded which). Receptors originate from a woman aged 35 to 49 who had recovered from COVID-19. The CDR3 runs from the conserved cysteine through the conserved F or W. Each record gives: D gene, J gene, clone size, V gene, CDR3 DNA, CDR3 protein. D genes are given only for firm matches. Some rows have no size entry. The others give once, few or many, or a class for an expanded clone.

D gene: TRBD1
J gene: TRBJ2-3
clone size: .
V gene: TRBV7-7
CDR3 DNA: TGTGCTAGCAGCTTCGGGACAGGGGTGGCAGATACGCAGTATTTT
CDR3 protein: CASSFGTGVADTQYF

D gene: .
J gene: TRBJ2-7
clone size: once
V gene: TRBV30
CDR3 DNA: TGTGCCTGGACAACGGAGTCGAGCTCCTACGAGCAGTACTTC
CDR3 protein: CAWTTESSSYEQYF

D gene: TRBD1
J gene: TRBJ1-6
clone size: .
V gene: TRBV20-1
CDR3 DNA: TGCAGTGCTAGTAGTTTCCGACAGGGAGGAAATTCACCCCTCCACTTT
CDR3 protein: CSASSFRQGGNSPLHF

D gene: .
J gene: TRBJ1-1
clone size: .
V gene: TRBV5-1
CDR3 DNA: TGCGCCAGCAGCTTAGATCCCACGGACACTGAAGCTTTCTTT
CDR3 protein: CASSLDPTDTEAFF

D gene: TRBD2
J gene: TRBJ2-1
clone size: .
V gene: TRBV7-2
CDR3 DNA: TGTGCCAGCAGCCTTAGCGGGGGGGGCGTGACCTTTGAGCAGTTCTTC
CDR3 protein: CASSLSGGGVTFEQFF

D gene: TRBD1
J gene: TRBJ2-1
clone size: .
V gene: TRBV7-9
CDR3 DNA: TGTGCCAGCAGCTTTGACAGGGGCTCCTACAATGAGCAGTTCTTC
CDR3 protein: CASSFDRGSYNEQFF

D gene: TRBD1
J gene: TRBJ2-3
clone size: .
V gene: TRBV5-4
CDR3 DNA: TGTGCCAGCAGCCGGCGACAGGGGGCAGGCGATACGCAGTATTTT
CDR3 protein: CASSRRQGAGDTQYF

D gene: .
J gene: TRBJ1-1
clone size: .
V gene: TRBV5-1
CDR3 DNA: TGCGCCAGCAGCCAACCTAGCACTGAAGCTTTCTTT
CDR3 protein: CASSQPSTEAFF

D gene: .
J gene: TRBJ2-1
clone size: .
V gene: TRBV7-3
CDR3 DNA: TGTGCCAGCAGCTCGAGACTAGGATCCTACAATGAGCAGTTCTTC
CDR3 protein: CASSSRLGSYNEQFF

D gene: TRBD1
J gene: TRBJ1-4
clone size: once
V gene: TRBV27
CDR3 DNA: TGTGCCGCTCAGGGGGGTTACGAAAAACTGTTTTTT
CDR3 protein: CAAQGGYEKLFF

D gene: .
J gene: TRBJ2-2
clone size: .
V gene: TRBV2
CDR3 DNA: TGTGCCAGCACCAAAAACCAACACCGGGAGGAGCTGTTTTTT
CDR3 protein: CASTKNQHREELFF

D gene: TRBD1
J gene: TRBJ2-5
clone size: few
V gene: TRBV5-1
CDR3 DNA: TGCGCCAGCAGCGAGGGACAGGGGCCTCAAGAGACCCAGTACTTC
CDR3 protein: CASSEGQGPQETQYF

D gene: .
J gene: TRBJ1-4
clone size: .
V gene: TRBV10-2
CDR3 DNA: TGCGCCAGCAGTGACCGCCCCGGGTCCCAGCCTGGAGGGGATGAAAAACTGTTTTTT
CDR3 protein: CASSDRPGSQPGGDEKLFF

D gene: .
J gene: TRBJ2-1
clone size: .
V gene: TRBV5-1
CDR3 DNA: TGCGCCAGCAGCTTCGGGCCGCAGGGAGGCTACAATGAGCAGTTCTTC
CDR3 protein: CASSFGPQGGYNEQFF

D gene: TRBD1
J gene: TRBJ2-1
clone size: .
V gene: TRBV5-1
CDR3 DNA: TGCGCCAGCAGCTCCAAAAAGACAGGGTTCAGCGGCGATGAGCAGTTCTTC
CDR3 protein: CASSSKKTGFSGDEQFF

D gene: .
J gene: TRBJ1-6
clone size: few
V gene: TRBV25-1
CDR3 DNA: TGTGCCAGCAGTGAATTTGGGGCGGGAAATTCACCCCTCCACTTT
CDR3 protein: CASSEFGAGNSPLHF

D gene: TRBD2
J gene: TRBJ2-1
clone size: .
V gene: TRBV3-1/TRBV3-2
CDR3 DNA: TGTGCCAGCAGCTCGTCCCGTGGCGGGAGCTGGAATGAGCAGTTCTTC
CDR3 protein: CASSSSRGGSWNEQFF

D gene: .
J gene: TRBJ2-3
clone size: .
V gene: TRBV18
CDR3 DNA: TGTGCCAGCTCGCCCCTTCGGAGCCAGGGAAGCACAGATACGCAGTATTTT
CDR3 protein: CASSPLRSQGSTDTQYF

D gene: TRBD1
J gene: TRBJ1-2
clone size: once
V gene: TRBV5-6
CDR3 DNA: TGTGCCAGCAGCTTACAAGATGGACAGGGGATTGATGGCTACACCTTC
CDR3 protein: CASSLQDGQGIDGYTF

D gene: .
J gene: TRBJ2-3
clone size: .
V gene: TRBV3-1/TRBV3-2
CDR3 DNA: TGTGCCAGCAGCCAGATCCCGTCCTCCGGGACTGACGGCTTCTTGGCTAGCACAGATACGCAGTATTTT
CDR3 protein: CASSQIPSSGTDGFLASTDTQYF

D gene: .
J gene: TRBJ1-1
clone size: .
V gene: TRBV5-4
CDR3 DNA: TGTGCCAGCAGCTTGGCCGCCAGGGGTACTGAAGCTTTCTTT
CDR3 protein: CASSLAARGTEAFF

D gene: .
J gene: TRBJ1-4
clone size: .
V gene: TRBV5-1
CDR3 DNA: TGCGCCAGCAGCTTAGGCCTGAGGAATGAAAAACTGTTTTTT
CDR3 protein: CASSLGLRNEKLFF

D gene: TRBD2
J gene: TRBJ2-3
clone size: .
V gene: TRBV2
CDR3 DNA: TGTGCCAGCAGCGCGCGGCAAGCGGGGGGCACAGATACGCAGTATTTT
CDR3 protein: CASSARQAGGTDTQYF

D gene: .
J gene: TRBJ1-1
clone size: .
V gene: TRBV6-6
CDR3 DNA: TGTGCCAGCAGTTACTCGCAGAGGGAAGGCACTGAAGCTTTCTTT
CDR3 protein: CASSYSQREGTEAFF